These T cell receptor beta chains were read from a single sample in a study of blood T cells in healthy people across ages. TCRdb called the 5' RACE reads again in MiXCR, with one record for every CDR3 protein. The data contain 1.4 million or so distinct CDR3 sequences, about 42% of them singletons. Sequencing input: blood. These receptors all come from a woman aged 18-30 years in good health. The CDR3 runs from the conserved cysteine through the conserved F or W. The D gene is left open where the match is weak. Rows may omit the clone size; those that give it use once, few, many or a size class.

V gene	CDR3 length	D gene	clone size	J gene	CDR3 DNA	CDR3 protein
TRBV25-1	11	.	few	TRBJ1-2	TGTGCCAGCAGTGGAGTTGATGGCTACACCTTC	CASSGVDGYTF
TRBV7-2	15	.	few	TRBJ2-3	TGTGCCAGCAGCTTCTCCAGGGGCGGGACAGATACGCAGTATTTT	CASSFSRGGTDTQYF
TRBV7-2	14	.	many	TRBJ2-1	TGTGCCAGCAGCTTAGTTCGGGGGAGCAATGAGCAGTTCTTC	CASSLVRGSNEQFF
TRBV5-1	15	.	.	TRBJ2-5	TGCGCCAGCAGCTTATATCCGGGATCACAAGAGACCCAGTACTTC	CASSLYPGSQETQYF
TRBV18	14	.	.	TRBJ1-1	TGTGCCAGCTCACCAAGCAGGACGAACACTGAAGCTTTCTTT	CASSPSRTNTEAFF
TRBV27	13	TRBD1	.	TRBJ1-2	TGTGCCAGCAGTTTGACAGGGGCGGCTGGCTACACCTTC	CASSLTGAAGYTF
TRBV4-1	15	.	few	TRBJ2-2	TGCGCCAGCAGCCAAGAAGACCAGAACACCGGGGAGCTGTTTTTT	CASSQEDQNTGELFF
TRBV7-9	14	.	few	TRBJ1-2	TGTGCCAGCAGCTCAGGGGAGGCTAACTATGGCTACACCTTC	CASSSGEANYGYTF
TRBV28	15	TRBD1	few	TRBJ2-7	TGTGCCAGCAGCCCCACAGGGGCCGGATCCTACGAGCAGTACTTC	CASSPTGAGSYEQYF
TRBV4-1	14	.	.	TRBJ1-2	TGCGCCAGCAGCCAGAAAGGGGGGCCTTATGGCTACACCTTC	CASSQKGGPYGYTF
TRBV29-1	14	.	.	TRBJ2-7	TGCAGCGTTGAAGGGACCCGGAGGGGGTACGAGCAGTACTTC	CSVEGTRRGYEQYF
TRBV20-1	14	.	.	TRBJ1-2	TGCAGTGCTTCGGACAGCACTACAAACTATGGCTACACCTTC	CSASDSTTNYGYTF
TRBV6-5	16	.	few	TRBJ1-5	TGTGCCAGCAGTTATGGGGGCGCCAATAGCAATCAGCCCCAGCATTTT	CASSYGGANSNQPQHF
TRBV7-2	12	TRBD1	few	TRBJ1-1	TGTGCCAGCAGTAACCAGGGGGGGGTGAATTTCTTT	CASSNQGGVNFF
TRBV6-5	17	.	.	TRBJ2-6	TGTGCCAGCAGTTACAGTATCTCGGGGGCCGGGGCCAACGTCCTGACTTTC	CASSYSISGAGANVLTF
TRBV6-5	13	.	.	TRBJ1-2	TGTGCCAGCAGGACCACAGATAACTATGGCTACACCTTC	CASRTTDNYGYTF
TRBV4-3	13	.	.	TRBJ1-2	TGCGCCAGCAGTCCAGACTTTGCACATGGCTACACCTTC	CASSPDFAHGYTF
TRBV29-1	13	.	.	TRBJ2-3	TGCAGCGTTGGATACGGGCACACAGATACGCAGTATTTT	CSVGYGHTDTQYF
TRBV4-1	14	.	few	TRBJ1-2	TGCGCCAGCAGCCAATCCGGGCGCAATCATGGCTACACCTTC	CASSQSGRNHGYTF
TRBV29-1	13	TRBD2	few	TRBJ2-3	TGCAGCGTTCGCGGGAGGGCCTTAGATACGCAGTATTTT	CSVRGRALDTQYF
TRBV20-1	11	TRBD1	.	TRBJ2-2	TGCAGTGTCGACAGGGGTGGGGAGCTGTTTTTT	CSVDRGGELFF
TRBV29-1	13	.	few	TRBJ1-2	TGCAGCGTTGGCGCCAGGGTAGGCTATGGCTACACCTTC	CSVGARVGYGYTF
TRBV2	12	.	many	TRBJ2-3	TGTGCCAGCAGTGGGCTATCAGATACGCAGTATTTT	CASSGLSDTQYF
TRBV27	14	.	.	TRBJ1-1	TGTGCCAGCAGTTGGGGGGCCCTGAACACTGAAGCTTTCTTT	CASSWGALNTEAFF
TRBV6-5	14	.	.	TRBJ1-1	TGTGCCAGCAGTTCAGGGGCCATGAACACTGAAGCTTTCTTT	CASSSGAMNTEAFF